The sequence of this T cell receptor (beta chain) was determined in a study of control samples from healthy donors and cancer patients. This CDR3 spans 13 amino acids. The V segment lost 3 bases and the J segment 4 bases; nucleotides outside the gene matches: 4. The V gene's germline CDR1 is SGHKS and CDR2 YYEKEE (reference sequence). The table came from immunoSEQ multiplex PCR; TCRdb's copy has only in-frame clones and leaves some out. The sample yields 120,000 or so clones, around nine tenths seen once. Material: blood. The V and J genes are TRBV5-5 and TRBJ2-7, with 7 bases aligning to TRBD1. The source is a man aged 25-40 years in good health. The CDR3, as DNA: TGTGCCAGCAGCTCACCGACAGGGTACGAGCAGTACTTC. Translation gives CASSSPTGYEQYF.